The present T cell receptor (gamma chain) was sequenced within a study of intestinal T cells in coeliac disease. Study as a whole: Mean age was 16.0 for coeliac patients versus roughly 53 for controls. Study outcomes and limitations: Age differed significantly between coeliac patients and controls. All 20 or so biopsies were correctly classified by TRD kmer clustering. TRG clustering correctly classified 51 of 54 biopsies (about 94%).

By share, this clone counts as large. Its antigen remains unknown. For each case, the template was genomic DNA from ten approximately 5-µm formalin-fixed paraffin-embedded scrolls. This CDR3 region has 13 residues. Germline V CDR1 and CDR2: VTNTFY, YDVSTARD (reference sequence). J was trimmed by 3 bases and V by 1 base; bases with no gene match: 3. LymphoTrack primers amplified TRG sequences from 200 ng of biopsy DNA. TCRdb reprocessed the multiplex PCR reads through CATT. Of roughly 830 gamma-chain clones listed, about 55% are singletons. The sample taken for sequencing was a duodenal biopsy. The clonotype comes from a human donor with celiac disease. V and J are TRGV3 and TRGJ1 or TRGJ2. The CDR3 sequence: CATWDSGYYKKLF. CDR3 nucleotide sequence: TGTGCCACCTGGGACAGCGGTTATTATAAGAAACTCTTT.